Given below is one TCR beta chain in context. Antigen: not known. The data originate from a study of radiotherapy plus CTLA-4 blockade in lung cancer. Study background: An objective response was seen in under 20% of patients, and disease control in roughly 28%.

Ipilimumab CTLA-4 blockade and focal radiation were given to patients with chemo-refractory metastatic non-small-cell lung cancer. Trimming cost V 5 bases and J 4 bases, with 16 bases left between them. This CDR3 has 15 residues. CDR1 and CDR2 from the germline V gene are MNHNS and SASEGT. The table came from immunoSEQ multiplex PCR; TCRdb's copy has only in-frame clones and leaves some out. The table lists 75,000 to 100,000 clones, about 86% of them singletons, with 4% to 6% in the top ten. Study-level findings and limits: In blood, tumor-derived TCR clones expanded after radiotherapy plus ipilimumab.

The sample in question was peripheral blood, obtained from a patient treated with radiotherapy plus ipilimumab. The V gene is TRBV6-1, the J gene TRBJ2-3; D may match TRBD1 or TRBD2 (5 bases each). The sequence derives from a human donor with non-small cell lung cancer that progressed on radiotherapy plus ipilimumab. This CDR3 reads CASSKMRGGSDTQYF. In DNA, the CDR3 is TGTGCCAGCAGTAAAATGAGGGGTGGGTCAGATACGCAGTATTTT.